One and the same sample provided the 13 T cell receptor beta chains below, sequenced in a study of T-cell memory formation after mild COVID-19. TCRdb fed the 5' RACE reads into MiXCR, producing one record per CDR3 protein. The table records 550,000 to 650,000 distinct CDR3 sequences, 17% of them present only once. Sequencing input: PBMCs or a T cell subset sorted from them (not recorded which). These TCRs come from an adult woman who had mild COVID-19 (a few samples of this study predate the infection). Cell type and time point are not known.

This chain's CDR3 is CASSLDAQGKKYEQYF. The CDR3 DNA reads as TGTGCCAGCAGCTTAGATGCCCAGGGGAAAAAGTACGAGCAGTACTTC. The rearrangement links TRBV7-9 to TRBJ2-7, with D possibly matching TRBD1 (6 bases). In germline, CDR1 is SEHNR, CDR2 FQNEAQ (reference sequence). This CDR3 spans 16 amino acids. V was pared by 1 base and J by 4 bases, with 17 bases between.

This clonotype was recorded a few times. The chain employs TRBV20-1 and TRBJ2-7; D possibly matches TRBD1 or TRBD2 (5 bases each). V was shortened by 5 bases and J by 3 bases, with 17 bases between the two germline ends. This CDR3 is 14 amino acids long. The V gene's germline CDR1 is DFQATT and CDR2 SNEGSKA (reference sequence). The CDR3 here is CSAASRDRRYEQYF. In DNA, the CDR3 is TGCAGTGCTGCCTCCCGGGACCGCCGCTACGAGCAGTACTTC.

The chain recombines TRBV14 with TRBJ1-1; TRBD1 might be the D (6 bases). The CDR3 consists of 16 residues. Germline V lookup: CDR1 SGHDN, CDR2 FVKESK. V was trimmed by 6 bases and J by 1 base, leaving 18 bases between them. The CDR3 reads CASSRVTGHWNTEAFF. CDR3 DNA sequence: TGTGCCAGCAGTCGAGTTACGGGACACTGGAACACTGAAGCTTTCTTT.

This sequence joins TRBV29-1 and TRBJ2-7; unclear D gene. CDR1 is SQVTM, CDR2 ANQGSEA, per germline. The CDR3 runs to 12 residues. The CDR3 sequence is CSGGGDAREQYF. The CDR3 nucleotides read TGCAGTGGTGGCGGAGACGCCCGGGAGCAGTACTTC.

This clonotype has a count of ten or more. V is TRBV12-3 or TRBV12-4 and J is TRBJ1-2; TRBD1 matches at 7 bases. Trimming cost V 7 bases and J 4 bases; bases outside gene matches: 12. The CDR3 has 15 amino acids. This CDR3 is CASTFPGQPSYGYTF. CDR3 nucleotide sequence: TGTGCCAGCACTTTTCCGGGACAGCCTTCCTATGGCTACACCTTC.

The chain recombines TRBV5-1 with TRBJ1-4, with D possibly TRBD1 on 6 matching bases. This CDR3 is built from 14 residues. The V gene lost 4 bases and the J gene lost 3 bases, with 10 bases spanning the gap. CDR1 is SGHRS and CDR2 is YFSETQ in the germline V gene. CDR3 amino acids: CASSPDSPNEKLFF. The CDR3 coding sequence is TGCGCCAGCAGCCCGGACAGTCCTAATGAAAAACTGTTTTTT.

This chain connects TRBV6-2 or TRBV6-3 to TRBJ2-1, with D unclear. Trimming removed 7 bases from V and 6 bases from J, with 13 bases in between. The CDR3 is 13 amino acids. Germline CDR1 is MNHEY and CDR2 is SVGEGT. The CDR3 bases are TGTGCCAGCACCAGGACGGTTGTCAATGAGCAGTTCTTC. Translated, it gives CASTRTVVNEQFF.

The chain carries TRBV12-3 or TRBV12-4 and TRBJ1-3; no clear D. The CDR3 is 16 amino acids. Trimming left V 5 bases short and J 0 bases short, with 14 bases between. CDR3 DNA sequence: TGTGCCAGCAGTCCAAATCGGGTATTCTCTGGAAACACCATATATTTT. It codes for CASSPNRVFSGNTIYF.

This clonotype was recorded at least ten times. The rearrangement joins TRBV7-2 to TRBJ1-2, with a possible D match to TRBD1 (6 bases). Germline CDR1 and CDR2: SGHTA and FQGNSA. The CDR3 spans 14 residues. The V end lost 1 base, the J end lost 6 bases, and 12 bases lay between the germline ends. CDR3 region: CASSLGPGADGYTF. The CDR3 nucleotides are TGTGCCAGCAGCTTAGGGCCGGGGGCGGATGGCTACACCTTC. Combining the CDR3 with reference TRBV7-2 and TRBJ1-2 gives the whole variable domain GAGVSQSPSNKVTEKGKDVELRCDPISGHTALYWYRQSLGQGLEFLIYFQGNSAPDKSGLPSDRFSAERTGGSVSTLTIQRTQQEDSAVYLCASSLGPGADGYTFGSGTRLTVV.

The rearrangement joins TRBV2 to TRBJ1-3; unclear D gene. V was clipped by 4 bases and J by 4 bases, with 17 bases between them. This CDR3 comprises 16 residues. The germline V gene encodes CDR1 SNHLY and CDR2 FYNNEI. The CDR3 sequence: CASSVLVQRGGNTIYF. Here the CDR3 DNA reads TGTGCCAGCAGTGTTTTAGTCCAACGAGGAGGAAACACCATATATTTT.

The J gene is TRBJ2-3, the V gene TRBV12-3 or TRBV12-4; D remains unclear. The ends were cut back, 1 base at V and 2 bases at J, with 7 bases in the middle. This CDR3 spans 14 amino acids. This chain's CDR3 is CASSLGVTTDTQYF. The CDR3, as DNA: TGTGCCAGCAGTTTAGGGGTAACCACAGATACGCAGTATTTT.

This clonotype turned up a few times. The gene calls are TRBV5-6 and TRBJ2-2; no clear D gene. The CDR3 is 17 residues long. With 2 bases removed from V and 1 base from J, the gap between germline ends came to 15 bases. Looked up from germline, CDR1 is SGHDT and CDR2 is YYEEEE. The CDR3 region has the DNA TGTGCCAGCAGCTTCGTAACCCGCCAGCGGAACACCGGGGAGCTGTTTTTT. Its protein product is CASSFVTRQRNTGELFF.

This clonotype has at least ten counts. V and J are TRBV5-1 and TRBJ1-3; D not resolved. Trimming removed 0 bases at V and 2 bases at J, with 3 bases between. CDR3 length: 13 amino acids. Germline V gene sequence: CDR1 SGHRS, CDR2 YFSETQ. The CDR3 DNA reads as TGCGCCAGCAGCTTGGGGGCTGGAAACACCATATATTTT. The encoded protein is CASSLGAGNTIYF.